One T cell receptor (beta chain) is described in this entry. Its antigen is unknown. No base quality information exists; no much larger clone differs at one position. The data stem from a study of graft-versus-host responses after intestinal transplantation (dated by TCRdb to the early 2020s). Describing the broader study: The transplants that recipients got were multivisceral, liver-intestinal, or isolated intestinal. Every recipient was given anti-thymocyte globulin induction, followed by 2 to 4 years of maintenance tacrolimus and steroids. Bulk TCR-beta CDR3 sequencing was used to track graft-versus-host and host-versus-graft alloreactive T cell clones in the graft, circulation and bone marrow after intestinal transplantation. To identify alloreactive clones, pre-transplant mixed lymphocyte reaction products were sequenced and compared with unstimulated pre-transplant donor and recipient T cells. A cohort of fewer than 25 intestinal transplant recipients, including one retransplant, was enrolled, and a few patients lacking pretransplant specimens were excluded. Donor T cell macrochimerism was defined as a peak of at least 4% donor T cells among recipient peripheral blood mononuclear cells. Instead of going to the commercial service, samples from a few later patients were sequenced in-house on an Illumina MiSeq and processed with MiXCR. The investigation overall reported the following: GvH clones were found in recipient bone marrow, and some of the GvH clones appeared earlier in ileal mucosa or blood, which is consistent with an intestinal mucosal origin. Peak levels of circulating GvH clones were associated with declines in HvG clones early after transplant. The relatively low number and heterogeneity of intestinal transplant patients limited the conclusions. Patients with donor T cell macrochimerism had high GvH to HvG T cell clonal ratios in their allografts.

Sequences MNHEY (CDR1) and SVGAGI (CDR2) are obtained from the germline V gene. The V end loses 6 bases and the J end loses 10 bases, and a stretch of 13 bases separates them. Its CDR3 holds 12 amino acids, cysteine through phenylalanine. Only the CDR3 part of the read is kept: 36 bases, read in frame from the first base. Library generation was performed with the immunoSEQ multiplex PCR assay. For most patients, genomic DNA was isolated with the Qiagen DNeasy Blood and Tissue Kit and shipped frozen to Adaptive Biotechnologies for TCR sequencing. For most patients, genomic DNA was subjected to high-throughput TCR-beta CDR3 sequencing by Adaptive Biotechnologies. As for the authors' bioinformatics: Adaptive's ImmunoSEQ software supplied the TCR sequencing data for about 18 patients, while MiXCR and VDJtools were used to process a few other patients. CD4 versus CD8 sorting errors were corrected by removing sequences found in both subsets at a frequency ratio below 5:1. Because the origin of CDR3 nucleotide sequences shared between donor and recipient could not be assigned, those sequences were removed. To be classed as alloreactive, a clone needed at least 2-fold expansion over unstimulated cells and a minimum CFSE-low frequency of 0.002% (template counts) or 0.001% (read counts). A clone was considered mappable if detected in the sequenced pre-transplant spleen, lymph node, or MLR CFSE-low populations of the donor or recipient. The cumulative frequency of alloreactive clones was calculated as a percentage of all sequences, weighted by copy number. In its TCRdb copy, this immuneACCESS table keeps in-frame sequences only and misses some clones. Where compared with another copy, unresolved V genes explain less than half of these, and the others have no known cause. Clone size and V and J calls were adopted from that table, with D and trimming inferred from the DNA. For this sample there are over 70,000 clones; roughly 80% appear just once. The ten largest account for 15% to 20% of the sample.

This sample's time point label indicates: cells obtained before transplantation from donor or recipient. CD3+CD4+ and CD3+CD8+ populations were FACS-sorted from unstimulated pre-transplant donor and recipient cells taken from spleen or lymph nodes. Rearrangement joined TRBV6-5 to TRBJ2-1; the best D guess is TRBD2, with 6 bases matching. The material sequenced was unstimulated CD8+ T cells sorted from spleen or lymph node cells, taken before intestinal transplant. This sequence was found in a human donor who received an intestinal transplant. The CDR3 protein: CASSPRGAEQFF. The nucleotide sequence is TGTGCCAGCAGCCCCCGCGGGGCGGAGCAGTTCTTC.